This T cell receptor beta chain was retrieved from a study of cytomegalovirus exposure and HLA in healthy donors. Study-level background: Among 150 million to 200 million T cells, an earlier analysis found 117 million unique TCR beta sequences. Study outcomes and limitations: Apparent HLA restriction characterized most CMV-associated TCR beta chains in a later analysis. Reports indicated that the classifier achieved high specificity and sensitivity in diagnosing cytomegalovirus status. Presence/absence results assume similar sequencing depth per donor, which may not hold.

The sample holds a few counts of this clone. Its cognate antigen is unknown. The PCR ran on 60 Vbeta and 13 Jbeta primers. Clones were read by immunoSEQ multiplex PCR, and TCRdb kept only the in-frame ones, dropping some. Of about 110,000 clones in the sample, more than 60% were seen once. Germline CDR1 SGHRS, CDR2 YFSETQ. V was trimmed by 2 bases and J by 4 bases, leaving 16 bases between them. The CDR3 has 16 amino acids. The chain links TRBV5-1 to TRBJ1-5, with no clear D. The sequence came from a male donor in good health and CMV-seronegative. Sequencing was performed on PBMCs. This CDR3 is CASSLGGMGTNQPQHF. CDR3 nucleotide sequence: TGCGCCAGCAGCTTAGGCGGGATGGGAACTAATCAGCCCCAGCATTTT.